Sequencing of this TCR beta chain was carried out in a study of control samples from healthy donors and cancer patients. J lost 7 bases, V lost 0 bases, and 12 bases had no gene match. The germline V gene has CDR1 LGHNA and CDR2 YSLEER. The CDR3 consists of 17 residues. The protocol was immunoSEQ multiplex PCR, while the TCRdb copy is restricted to in-frame clones and leaves out a portion. In the table there are under 90,000 clones, 85% to 95% of which are singletons. Source material: blood. The gene calls are TRBV4-3 and TRBJ1-2; 9 nucleotides match TRBD1. The TCR sequence derives from a woman aged 55-75 years in good health. The CDR3 nucleotides are TGCGCCAGCAGCCAAGATTTTGGCGGGACAGGGTTTGTTGGCTACACCTTC. Protein sequence: CASSQDFGGTGFVGYTF.